The 5 T cell receptor beta chains below were found in one sample sequenced in a study of metastatic and nonmetastatic thyroid tumors. No treatment of any kind had been given to any patient before thyroid surgery. TCRdb reanalyzed the PCR reads with MiXCR. The data show 13,000 or so clones, approximately 33% seen once. The specimen sequenced was tumor tissue. These receptors all stem from a male donor with papillary thyroid cancer or a benign thyroid nodule (not recorded which). Some clones in this sample may be carry-over from other donors' samples.

The rearrangement uses TRBV2 and TRBJ2-5; TRBD1 matches at 11 bases. The V gene end was trimmed by 4 bases and the J gene end by 4 bases; junction bases not matched to a gene: 2. Germline CDR1 reads SNHLY; CDR2 reads FYNNEI. This CDR3 is 14 amino acids long. The CDR3 loop reads CASSGTGGGETQYF. In DNA form, the CDR3 reads TGTGCCAGCAGTGGGACAGGGGGCGGAGAGACCCAGTACTTC.

The chain joins TRBV6-1 to TRBJ2-2; D may be TRBD1 or TRBD2 (5 bases each). Germline CDR1 MNHNS, CDR2 SASEGT. CDR3 length: 13 residues. Trimming left V 6 bases short and J 6 bases short, with 11 bases between. CDR3 coding DNA: TGTGCCAGCAGGTCGAGAGGGGCCGGGGAGCTGTTTTTT. This sequence encodes CASRSRGAGELFF.

This clone turned up a few times. The V and J genes are TRBV4-2 and TRBJ2-3; the match to TRBD2 covers 10 bases. This CDR3 spans 15 amino acids. The trim removed 6 bases at V and 2 bases at J, leaving 5 bases unmatched. Germline CDR1 LGHNA, CDR2 YNFKEQ. The CDR3 DNA reads TGTGCCAGCAGACCAAGCGGGAGGGACACAGATACGCAGTATTTT. The encoded protein is CASRPSGRDTDTQYF.

This clone is medium-sized in the sample. The chain's CDR3 is CASSFSGYEQYV. CDR3 bases: TGTGCCAGCAGTTTCTCCGGTTACGAGCAGTACGTC. This chain uses TRBV28 with TRBJ2-7; D unresolved. The V and J ends lost 3 bases and 4 bases respectively, with 7 bases between them. The CDR3 spans 12 residues. Germline values: CDR1 MDHEN, CDR2 SYDVKM.

This clone was counted only a few times. The V and J genes are TRBV6-1 and TRBJ1-4, with 7 bases matching TRBD1. Germline V lookup: CDR1 MNHNS, CDR2 SASEGT. The length of the CDR3 is 13 residues. The V and J ends lost 7 bases and 10 bases, in that order; junction bases with no gene match: 9. The CDR3 DNA reads as TGTGCCAGCACCCAGGGGCAGGGGGGAAAACTGTTTTTT. Amino acid sequence: CASTQGQGGKLFF.